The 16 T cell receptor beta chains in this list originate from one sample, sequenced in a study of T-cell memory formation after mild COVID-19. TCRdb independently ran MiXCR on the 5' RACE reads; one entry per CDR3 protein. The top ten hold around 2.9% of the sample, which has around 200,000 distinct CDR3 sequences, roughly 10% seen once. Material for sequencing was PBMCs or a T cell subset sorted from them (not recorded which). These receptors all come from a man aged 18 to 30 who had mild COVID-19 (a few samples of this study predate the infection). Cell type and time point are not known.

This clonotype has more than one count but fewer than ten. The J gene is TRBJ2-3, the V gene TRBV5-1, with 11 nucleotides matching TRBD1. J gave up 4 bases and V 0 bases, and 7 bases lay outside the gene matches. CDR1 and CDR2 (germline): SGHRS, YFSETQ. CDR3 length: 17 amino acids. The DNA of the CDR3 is TGCGCCAGCAGCTTGGCCGGTGGACAGGGGGCTCCAGATACGCAGTATTTT. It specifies CASSLAGGQGAPDTQYF.

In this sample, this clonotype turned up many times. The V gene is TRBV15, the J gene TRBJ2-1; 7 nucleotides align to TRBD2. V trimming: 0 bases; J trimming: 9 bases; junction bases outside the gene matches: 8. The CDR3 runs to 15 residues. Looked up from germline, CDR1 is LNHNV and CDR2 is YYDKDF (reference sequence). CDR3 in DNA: TGTGCCACCAGCAGAGACTCCGCAGCGGGGTTTGAGCAGTTCTTC. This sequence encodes CATSRDSAAGFEQFF.

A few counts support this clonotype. Here the CDR3 reads CASSHIVDSNTQYF. The CDR3 DNA is TGTGCCAGCAGCCACATAGTGGACTCCAATACGCAGTATTTT. This chain connects TRBV11-1 to TRBJ2-3; tentatively, D is TRBD2 (5 bases). Germline CDR1 and CDR2: SGHAT and FQDESV (reference sequence). This CDR3 comprises 14 residues. With 5 bases removed from V and 7 bases from J, the gap between germline ends came to 16 bases.

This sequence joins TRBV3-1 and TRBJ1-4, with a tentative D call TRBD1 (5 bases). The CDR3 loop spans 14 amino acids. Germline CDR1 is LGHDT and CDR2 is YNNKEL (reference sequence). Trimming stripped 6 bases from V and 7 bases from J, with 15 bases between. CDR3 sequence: CASSRWGTGEKLFF. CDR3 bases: TGTGCCAGCAGTCGTTGGGGGACGGGTGAAAAACTGTTTTTT.

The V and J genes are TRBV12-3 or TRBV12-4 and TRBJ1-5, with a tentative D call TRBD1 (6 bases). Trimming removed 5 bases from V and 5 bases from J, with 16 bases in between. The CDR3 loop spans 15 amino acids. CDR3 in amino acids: CASSRSGVGDQPQHF. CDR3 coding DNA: TGTGCCAGCAGTAGATCAGGGGTGGGGGATCAGCCCCAGCATTTT.

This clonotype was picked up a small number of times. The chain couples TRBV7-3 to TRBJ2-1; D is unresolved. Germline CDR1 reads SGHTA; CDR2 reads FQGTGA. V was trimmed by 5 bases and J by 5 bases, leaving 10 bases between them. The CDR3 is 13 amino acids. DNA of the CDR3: TGTGCCAGCAGCCCCGGGTCAAACAATGAGCAGTTCTTC. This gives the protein CASSPGSNNEQFF. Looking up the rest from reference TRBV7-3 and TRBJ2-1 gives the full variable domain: GAGVSQTPSNKVTEKGKYVELRCDPISGHTALYWYRQSLGQGPEFLIYFQGTGAADDSGLPNDRFFAVRPEGSVSTLKIQRTERGDSAVYLCASSPGSNNEQFFGPGTRLTVL.

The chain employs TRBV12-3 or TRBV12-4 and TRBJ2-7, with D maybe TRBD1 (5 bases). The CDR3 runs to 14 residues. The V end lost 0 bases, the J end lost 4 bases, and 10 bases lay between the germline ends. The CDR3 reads CASSLAGALYEQYF. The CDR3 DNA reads TGTGCCAGCAGTTTAGCAGGGGCGCTTTACGAGCAGTACTTC.

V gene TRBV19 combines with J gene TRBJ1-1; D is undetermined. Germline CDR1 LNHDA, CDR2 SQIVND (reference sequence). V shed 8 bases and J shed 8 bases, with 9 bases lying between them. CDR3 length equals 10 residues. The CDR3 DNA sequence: TGTGCCAGTGGGCTTCGGGAAGCTTTCTTT. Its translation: CASGLREAFF. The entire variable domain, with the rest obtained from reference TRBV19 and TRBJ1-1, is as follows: DGGITQSPKYLFRKEGQNVTLSCEQNLNHDAMYWYRQDPGQGLRLIYYSQIVNDFQKGDIAEGYSVSREKKESFPLTVTSAQKNPTAFYLCASGLREAFFGQGTRLTVV.

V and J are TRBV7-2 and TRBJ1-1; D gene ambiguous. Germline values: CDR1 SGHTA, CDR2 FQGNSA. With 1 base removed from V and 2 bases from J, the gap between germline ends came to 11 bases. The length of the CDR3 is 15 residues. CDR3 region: CASSLVGNPNTEAFF. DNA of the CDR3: TGTGCCAGCAGCTTAGTGGGGAACCCTAACACTGAAGCTTTCTTT.

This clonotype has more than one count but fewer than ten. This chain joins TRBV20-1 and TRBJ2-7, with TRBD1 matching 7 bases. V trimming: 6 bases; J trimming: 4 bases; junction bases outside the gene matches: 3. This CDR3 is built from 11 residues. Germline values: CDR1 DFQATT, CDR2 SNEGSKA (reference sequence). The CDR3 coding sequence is TGCAGTGCAGGGGGCGGATACGAGCAGTACGTC. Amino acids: CSAGGGYEQYV.

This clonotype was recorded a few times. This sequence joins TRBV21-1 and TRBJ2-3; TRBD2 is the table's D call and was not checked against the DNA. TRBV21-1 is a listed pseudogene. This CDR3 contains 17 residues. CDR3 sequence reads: CASSPRTSGEITDTQYF. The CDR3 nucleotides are TGTGCCAGCAGCCCTAGGACTAGCGGGGAAATAACAGATACGCAGTATTTT.

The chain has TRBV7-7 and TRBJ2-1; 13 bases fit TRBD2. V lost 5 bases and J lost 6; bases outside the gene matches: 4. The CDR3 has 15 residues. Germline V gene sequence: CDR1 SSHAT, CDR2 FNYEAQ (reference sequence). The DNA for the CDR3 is TGTGCCAGCAGCCCCCGGACTAGCGGGGGCAATGAGCAGTTCTTC. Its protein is CASSPRTSGGNEQFF.

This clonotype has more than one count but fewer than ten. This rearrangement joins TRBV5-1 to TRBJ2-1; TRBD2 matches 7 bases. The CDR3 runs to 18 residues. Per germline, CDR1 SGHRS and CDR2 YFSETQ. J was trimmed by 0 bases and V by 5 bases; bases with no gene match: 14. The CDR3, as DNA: TGCGCCAGCAGTTACCTCGGGAGAGGCGGGAGCTCCTACAATGAGCAGTTCTTC. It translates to CASSYLGRGGSSYNEQFF.

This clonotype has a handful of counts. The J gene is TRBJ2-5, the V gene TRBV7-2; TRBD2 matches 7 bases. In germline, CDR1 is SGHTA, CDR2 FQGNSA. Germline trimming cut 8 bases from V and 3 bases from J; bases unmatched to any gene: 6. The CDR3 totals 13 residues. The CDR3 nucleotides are TGTGCCAGCTGCCGGGACTACAAAGAGACCCAGTACTTC. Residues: CASCRDYKETQYF. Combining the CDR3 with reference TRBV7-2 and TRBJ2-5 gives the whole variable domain GAGVSQSPSNKVTEKGKDVELRCDPISGHTALYWYRQSLGQGLEFLIYFQGNSAPDKSGLPSDRFSAERTGGSVSTLTIQRTQQEDSAVYLCASCRDYKETQYFGPGTRLLVL.

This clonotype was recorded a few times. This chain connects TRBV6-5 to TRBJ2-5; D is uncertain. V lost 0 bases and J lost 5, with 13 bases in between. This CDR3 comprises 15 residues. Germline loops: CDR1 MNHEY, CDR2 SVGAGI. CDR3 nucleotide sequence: TGTGCCAGCAGTTACTCTAGTGGGTTGGGTGAGACCCAGTACTTC. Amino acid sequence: CASSYSSGLGETQYF.

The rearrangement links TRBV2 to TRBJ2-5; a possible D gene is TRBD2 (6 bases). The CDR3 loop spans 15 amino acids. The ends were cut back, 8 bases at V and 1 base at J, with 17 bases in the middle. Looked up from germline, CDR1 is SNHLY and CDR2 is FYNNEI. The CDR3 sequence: CASGRRAVIQETQYF. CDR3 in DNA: TGTGCCAGCGGGCGGAGGGCCGTAATCCAAGAGACCCAGTACTTC.